Listed below are T cell receptor beta chains from one sample, sequenced in a study of shared clonotypes between healthy human individuals. Measured with immunoSEQ multiplex PCR; TCRdb has only the in-frame clones, and not every one. The table lists 180,000 or so clones, about 93% of them singletons. The source material was naive CD4+ T cells sorted from blood. These receptors all come from a woman in her twenties or thirties in good health. The CDR3 runs from the conserved cysteine through the conserved F or W. D genes are given only for firm matches. Size values are once, few and many counts, or a class for expanded clones, and some rows have none.

abundance: -
v_gene: TRBV6-1
d_gene: TRBD2
j_gene: TRBJ2-7
CDR3aa: CASSGGLAGVFNEQYF
CDR3nt: TGTGCCAGCAGTGGCGGACTAGCGGGAGTCTTTAACGAGCAGTACTTC

abundance: -
v_gene: TRBV7-3
d_gene: -
j_gene: TRBJ2-7
CDR3aa: CASSLRPGANYEQYF
CDR3nt: TGCGCCAGCAGCTTAAGGCCAGGGGCTAACTACGAGCAGTACTTC

abundance: few
v_gene: TRBV28
d_gene: -
j_gene: TRBJ1-5
CDR3aa: CASSLAGQPQHF
CDR3nt: TGTGCCAGCAGTTTAGCCGGACAGCCCCAGCATTTT

abundance: -
v_gene: TRBV6-1
d_gene: -
j_gene: TRBJ2-7
CDR3aa: CASSVGRGSEQYF
CDR3nt: TGTGCCAGCAGTGTGGGCCGCGGCAGCGAGCAGTACTTC

abundance: -
v_gene: TRBV5-1
d_gene: TRBD1
j_gene: TRBJ1-1
CDR3aa: CASSPTGTANTEAFF
CDR3nt: TGCGCCAGCAGCCCCACCGGGACAGCGAACACTGAAGCTTTCTTT

abundance: -
v_gene: TRBV5-1
d_gene: -
j_gene: TRBJ2-5
CDR3aa: CASSLGSGEQETQYF
CDR3nt: TGCGCCAGCAGCTTGGGTTCGGGGGAGCAAGAGACCCAGTACTTC

abundance: -
v_gene: TRBV4-1
d_gene: -
j_gene: TRBJ1-5
CDR3aa: CASSRYAIQPQHF
CDR3nt: TGCGCCAGCAGCCGGTACGCTATTCAGCCCCAGCATTTT

abundance: -
v_gene: TRBV19
d_gene: -
j_gene: TRBJ1-4
CDR3aa: CASSRTTNEKLFF
CDR3nt: TGTGCCAGTAGTAGGACAACTAATGAAAAACTGTTTTTT

abundance: -
v_gene: TRBV5-1
d_gene: -
j_gene: TRBJ2-7
CDR3aa: CASSPGVTETYEQYF
CDR3nt: TGCGCCAGCAGCCCTGGGGTAACAGAAACCTACGAGCAGTACTTC

abundance: once
v_gene: TRBV11-3
d_gene: -
j_gene: TRBJ2-3
CDR3aa: CASSSRGGTDTQYF
CDR3nt: TGTGCCAGCAGCAGCAGGGGTGGCACAGATACGCAGTATTTT

abundance: once
v_gene: TRBV2
d_gene: -
j_gene: TRBJ1-3
CDR3aa: CASSAGRGGNTIYF
CDR3nt: TGTGCCAGCAGTGCGGGGCGCGGTGGAAACACCATATATTTT

abundance: -
v_gene: TRBV27
d_gene: TRBD1
j_gene: TRBJ2-5
CDR3aa: CASSLRGQKEQYF
CDR3nt: TGTGCCAGCAGTTTGAGGGGACAGAAGGAGCAGTACTTC

abundance: -
v_gene: TRBV9
d_gene: TRBD1
j_gene: TRBJ1-4
CDR3aa: CASSLGQAGATNEKLFF
CDR3nt: TGTGCCAGCAGCCTTGGACAGGCGGGGGCAACTAATGAAAAACTGTTTTTT

abundance: -
v_gene: TRBV27
d_gene: -
j_gene: TRBJ2-6
CDR3aa: CASSLSPPGANRANVLTF
CDR3nt: TGTGCCAGCAGTTTATCCCCCCCGGGGGCGAATAGGGCCAACGTCCTGACTTTC

abundance: -
v_gene: TRBV30
d_gene: -
j_gene: TRBJ1-2
CDR3aa: CAWTQLYGYTF
CDR3nt: TGTGCCTGGACACAGCTCTATGGCTACACCTTC

abundance: -
v_gene: TRBV28
d_gene: -
j_gene: TRBJ2-4
CDR3aa: CASSLGGLNIQYF
CDR3nt: TGTGCCAGCAGTTTGGGGGGGCTTAACATTCAGTACTTC

abundance: -
v_gene: TRBV18
d_gene: -
j_gene: TRBJ2-3
CDR3aa: CASSPGQGGTDTQYF
CDR3nt: TGTGCCAGCTCACCTGGACAAGGGGGAACAGATACGCAGTATTTT

abundance: -
v_gene: TRBV7-3
d_gene: -
j_gene: TRBJ2-7
CDR3aa: CASSKDATYEQYF
CDR3nt: TGTGCCAGCAGCAAGGACGCTACCTACGAGCAGTACTTC

abundance: -
v_gene: TRBV5-1
d_gene: -
j_gene: TRBJ1-1
CDR3aa: CASSLVLNTEAFF
CDR3nt: TGCGCCAGCAGCTTGGTACTCAACACTGAAGCTTTCTTT

abundance: -
v_gene: TRBV10-2
d_gene: TRBD2
j_gene: TRBJ2-7
CDR3aa: CASTKWREGPYEQYF
CDR3nt: TGCGCCAGCACCAAGTGGCGGGAGGGCCCCTACGAGCAGTACTTC

abundance: -
v_gene: TRBV28
d_gene: -
j_gene: TRBJ2-2
CDR3aa: CASRPTGTGELFF
CDR3nt: TGTGCCAGCAGACCAACAGGGACCGGGGAGCTGTTTTTT

abundance: -
v_gene: TRBV28
d_gene: -
j_gene: TRBJ1-1
CDR3aa: CASSLWAEPNTEAFF
CDR3nt: TGTGCCAGCAGTTTATGGGCAGAACCGAACACTGAAGCTTTCTTT

abundance: -
v_gene: TRBV5-1
d_gene: -
j_gene: TRBJ2-3
CDR3aa: CASSSLGTDTQYF
CDR3nt: TGCGCCAGCAGCTCCTTAGGCACAGATACGCAGTATTTT

abundance: -
v_gene: TRBV5-1
d_gene: -
j_gene: TRBJ2-2
CDR3aa: CASGATPNTGELFF
CDR3nt: TGCGCCAGCGGGGCGACACCGAACACCGGGGAGCTGTTTTTT

abundance: once
v_gene: TRBV30
d_gene: TRBD2
j_gene: TRBJ2-7
CDR3aa: CACRLAGVYEQYF
CDR3nt: TGTGCCTGCAGACTAGCGGGAGTCTACGAGCAGTACTTC

abundance: -
v_gene: TRBV11-2
d_gene: TRBD2
j_gene: TRBJ2-7
CDR3aa: CASSRPGTSGSHEQYF
CDR3nt: TGTGCCAGCAGCCGTCCGGGGACTAGCGGGAGTCACGAGCAGTACTTC

abundance: -
v_gene: TRBV6-5
d_gene: -
j_gene: TRBJ1-5
CDR3aa: CASSYSWGADQPQHF
CDR3nt: TGTGCCAGCAGTTACTCGTGGGGAGCCGATCAGCCCCAGCATTTT

abundance: -
v_gene: TRBV6-1
d_gene: -
j_gene: TRBJ1-1
CDR3aa: CASRTTANTEAFF
CDR3nt: TGTGCCAGCAGGACTACAGCAAACACTGAAGCTTTCTTT

abundance: -
v_gene: TRBV18
d_gene: -
j_gene: TRBJ1-2
CDR3aa: CASSPKGKLDGYTF
CDR3nt: TGTGCCAGCTCCCCAAAGGGAAAGCTCGATGGCTACACCTTC

abundance: -
v_gene: TRBV6-5
d_gene: -
j_gene: TRBJ1-5
CDR3aa: CASSPGNSNQPQHF
CDR3nt: TGTGCCAGCAGCCCCGGGAATAGCAATCAGCCCCAGCATTTT

abundance: once
v_gene: TRBV4-1
d_gene: -
j_gene: TRBJ1-4
CDR3aa: CASSQIPGEKLFF
CDR3nt: TGCGCCAGCAGCCAAATACCGGGCGAAAAACTGTTTTTT

abundance: -
v_gene: TRBV29-1
d_gene: -
j_gene: TRBJ2-1
CDR3aa: CSVDQSSYNEQFF
CDR3nt: TGCAGCGTTGACCAGAGCTCCTACAATGAGCAGTTCTTC

abundance: -
v_gene: TRBV28
d_gene: TRBD2
j_gene: TRBJ2-7
CDR3aa: CASTGAGAGLNEQYF
CDR3nt: TGTGCCAGCACCGGCGCGGGAGCTGGCCTGAACGAGCAGTACTTC

abundance: -
v_gene: TRBV19
d_gene: -
j_gene: TRBJ1-1
CDR3aa: CASRTTLQGRNTEAFF
CDR3nt: TGTGCCAGTAGAACGACACTTCAGGGGAGGAACACTGAAGCTTTCTTT

abundance: -
v_gene: TRBV6-6
d_gene: -
j_gene: TRBJ2-7
CDR3aa: CASARGGVYEQYF
CDR3nt: TGTGCCAGCGCGAGAGGGGGAGTTTACGAGCAGTACTTC

abundance: -
v_gene: TRBV19
d_gene: -
j_gene: TRBJ1-4
CDR3aa: CASSPGGRGESNEKLFF
CDR3nt: TGTGCCAGTAGTCCAGGAGGCAGGGGAGAGTCTAATGAAAAACTGTTTTTT

abundance: -
v_gene: TRBV2
d_gene: -
j_gene: TRBJ2-7
CDR3aa: CASSDRGQSLYEQYF
CDR3nt: TGTGCCAGCAGTGACCGCGGACAGAGCCTATACGAGCAGTACTTC

abundance: -
v_gene: TRBV30
d_gene: -
j_gene: TRBJ1-5
CDR3aa: CAWKRDGRGNQPQHF
CDR3nt: TGTGCCTGGAAGCGGGACGGCCGGGGCAATCAGCCCCAGCATTTT

abundance: -
v_gene: TRBV29-1
d_gene: -
j_gene: TRBJ1-4
CDR3aa: CSVSTLRPLEKLFF
CDR3nt: TGCAGCGTTTCGACGCTAAGGCCCCTGGAAAAACTGTTTTTT

abundance: -
v_gene: TRBV14
d_gene: TRBD2
j_gene: TRBJ2-7
CDR3aa: CASSPGLASYEQYF
CDR3nt: TGTGCCAGCAGCCCAGGACTAGCGAGCTACGAGCAGTACTTC

abundance: -
v_gene: TRBV5-4
d_gene: TRBD1
j_gene: TRBJ2-5
CDR3aa: CASSTRRQGKETQYF
CDR3nt: TGTGCCAGCAGCACCCGCCGACAGGGCAAAGAGACCCAGTACTTC

abundance: -
v_gene: TRBV27
d_gene: TRBD1
j_gene: TRBJ1-5
CDR3aa: CASGPSTGVKTNQPQHF
CDR3nt: TGTGCCAGCGGCCCTAGCACAGGGGTGAAGACAAATCAGCCCCAGCATTTT

abundance: -
v_gene: TRBV18
d_gene: -
j_gene: TRBJ1-2
CDR3aa: CASSATGANYGYTF
CDR3nt: TGTGCCAGCTCCGCCACGGGGGCCAACTATGGCTACACCTTC

abundance: -
v_gene: TRBV28
d_gene: -
j_gene: TRBJ2-7
CDR3aa: CASLRPGGSYEQYF
CDR3nt: TGTGCCAGCCTGAGGCCAGGGGGGTCCTACGAGCAGTACTTC

abundance: -
v_gene: TRBV6-1
d_gene: -
j_gene: TRBJ1-1
CDR3aa: CASSSTRVSNTEAFF
CDR3nt: TGTGCCAGCAGCTCGACCCGTGTTTCGAACACTGAAGCTTTCTTT

abundance: few
v_gene: TRBV28
d_gene: TRBD1
j_gene: TRBJ1-5
CDR3aa: CATEGQGKGQPQHF
CDR3nt: TGTGCCACCGAGGGACAGGGGAAAGGTCAGCCCCAGCATTTT

abundance: -
v_gene: TRBV2
d_gene: -
j_gene: TRBJ1-2
CDR3aa: CASSDVPLYGYTF
CDR3nt: TGTGCCAGCAGTGATGTACCTCTCTATGGCTACACCTTC

abundance: -
v_gene: TRBV23-1
d_gene: TRBD2
j_gene: TRBJ2-5
CDR3aa: CASSRKAGVGKTQYF
CDR3nt: TGCGCCAGCAGTCGTAAAGCGGGAGTTGGGAAGACCCAGTACTTC

abundance: -
v_gene: TRBV4-2
d_gene: -
j_gene: TRBJ2-7
CDR3aa: CASSQGQDSAAYEQYF
CDR3nt: TGTGCCAGCAGCCAAGGGCAGGACAGCGCGGCCTACGAGCAGTACTTC

abundance: -
v_gene: TRBV6-1
d_gene: -
j_gene: TRBJ1-5
CDR3aa: CASTISRGGNQPQHF
CDR3nt: TGTGCCAGCACCATATCAAGGGGGGGTAATCAGCCCCAGCATTTT

abundance: few
v_gene: TRBV6-1
d_gene: TRBD1
j_gene: TRBJ2-7
CDR3aa: CASSEPGQGTEQYF
CDR3nt: TGTGCCAGCAGTGAGCCGGGACAGGGCACCGAGCAGTACTTC

abundance: -
v_gene: TRBV10-2
d_gene: -
j_gene: TRBJ1-3
CDR3aa: CASSDPGRGNTIYF
CDR3nt: TGCGCCAGCAGTGATCCCGGACGGGGAAACACCATATATTTT

abundance: -
v_gene: TRBV2
d_gene: -
j_gene: TRBJ2-7
CDR3aa: CASRGLVGLSYEQYF
CDR3nt: TGTGCCAGCAGGGGTCTGGTGGGGCTCTCCTACGAGCAGTACTTC

abundance: -
v_gene: TRBV5-1
d_gene: -
j_gene: TRBJ1-4
CDR3aa: CASSLGQSTGKLFF
CDR3nt: TGCGCCAGCAGCTTGGGACAGAGTACTGGAAAACTGTTTTTT

abundance: -
v_gene: TRBV20-1
d_gene: -
j_gene: TRBJ2-1
CDR3aa: CSVTEQFF
CDR3nt: TGCAGTGTCACTGAGCAGTTCTTC

abundance: -
v_gene: TRBV20-1
d_gene: -
j_gene: TRBJ2-5
CDR3aa: CSAGREPQYF
CDR3nt: TGCAGTGCAGGACGGGAGCCGCAGTACTTC

abundance: -
v_gene: TRBV2
d_gene: -
j_gene: TRBJ1-2
CDR3aa: CASSAEGSNYGYTF
CDR3nt: TGTGCCAGCAGTGCGGAGGGCAGCAACTATGGCTACACCTTC

abundance: -
v_gene: TRBV27
d_gene: TRBD1
j_gene: TRBJ2-1
CDR3aa: CASSFPGGLEQFF
CDR3nt: TGTGCCAGCAGTTTCCCAGGGGGTCTTGAGCAGTTCTTC